These 27 T cell receptor beta chains came from one sample sequenced in a study of T cells after yellow fever vaccination. TCRdb independently ran MiXCR on the 5' RACE reads; one entry per CDR3 protein. The table has a few hundred thousand distinct CDR3 sequences, roughly 5% seen once. Here the sequenced sample was CD4+ T cells sorted from PBMCs, taken on the day of the yellow fever booster vaccination. The receptors originated from a man aged 18 to 29 who received the YFV17D yellow fever vaccine.

This clonotype came up many times. The rearrangement uses TRBV4-1 and TRBJ2-3; D is undetermined. Deletions cut 5 bases from V and 4 bases from J, with 19 bases between. Germline-derived CDR1 and CDR2 are MGHRA and YSYEKL. The CDR3 totals 16 residues. CDR3 loop: CASSGDGFREADTQYF. The CDR3, as DNA: TGCGCCAGCAGCGGAGACGGGTTCAGAGAGGCAGATACGCAGTATTTT.

This clonotype came up many times. This chain connects TRBV19 to TRBJ1-2, with unresolved D. The CDR3 has 14 residues. In germline, CDR1 is LNHDA, CDR2 SQIVND (reference sequence). Trimming pared 5 bases from V and 8 bases from J, leaving 18 bases between. As DNA, the CDR3 is TGTGCCAGTAGTTCGGCAGACGGCCTGGGGGGCTACACCTTC. As protein: CASSSADGLGGYTF.

This clonotype occurred a few times. The chain employs TRBV5-1 and TRBJ2-3; D perhaps matches TRBD1 (5 bases). The V gene lost 5 bases and the J gene lost 2 bases, with 12 bases spanning the gap. Per germline, CDR1 SGHRS and CDR2 YFSETQ. This CDR3 comprises 14 residues. CDR3 residues: CASRTQGFTDTQYF. For the CDR3, the DNA is TGCGCCAGCAGGACTCAGGGCTTCACAGATACGCAGTATTTT.

There are many counts of this clonotype. The chain links TRBV29-1 to TRBJ2-6; D tentatively fits TRBD1 or TRBD2 (5 bases each). Between the trimmed V and J ends, which lost 6 bases and 0 bases, there was a span of 15 bases. Germline V gene data show CDR1 as SQVTM and CDR2 as ANQGSEA. The length of the CDR3 is 16 residues. In DNA, the CDR3 is TGCAGCGTGGCCGGGACGGCCGACTCTGGGGCCAACGTCCTGACTTTC. Encoded protein: CSVAGTADSGANVLTF.

This clonotype was observed a few times. The chain uses TRBV9 and TRBJ1-2; D possibly corresponds to TRBD1 (5 bases). CDR1 and CDR2 (germline): SGDLS, YYNGEE. This CDR3 has 15 residues. V lost 7 bases and J lost 0, with 16 bases in between. The DNA for the CDR3 is TGTGCCAGCTCTCGTACGGGGGACGCTAACTATGGCTACACCTTC. This codes for CASSRTGDANYGYTF.

The rearrangement uses TRBV4-2 and TRBJ1-2, with D unclear. Germline CDR1 reads LGHNA; CDR2 reads YNFKEQ. The CDR3 runs 12 residues. The V end was cut by 3 bases, the J end by 3 bases, with 5 bases between. The CDR3 nucleotides are TGTGCCAGCAGCCAGCAGGACTATGGCTACACCTTC. This codes for CASSQQDYGYTF.

This clonotype has more than one count but fewer than ten. The chain carries TRBV28 and TRBJ2-7; TRBD1 agrees at 11 bases. The CDR3 runs to 15 residues. J lost 4 bases, V lost 4 bases, and 6 bases had no gene match. In germline, CDR1 is MDHEN, CDR2 SYDVKM. The CDR3 sequence: CASSWGTGGVYEQYV. CDR3 coding DNA: TGTGCCAGCAGTTGGGGGACAGGGGGGGTTTACGAGCAGTACGTC.

This clonotype appeared many times. V usage is TRBV12-3 or TRBV12-4 and J usage is TRBJ2-3; D not resolved. This CDR3 spans 11 amino acids. V lost 2 bases and J 7 bases, leaving 4 bases between the germline ends. The DNA for the CDR3 is TGTGCCAGCAGTTTATCTAATACGCAGTATTTT. Translating it yields CASSLSNTQYF.

The genes are TRBV5-1 and TRBJ1-1, with 7 bases matching TRBD1. Germline lookup yields CDR1 SGHRS and CDR2 YFSETQ. This CDR3 has 16 residues. Germline trimming cut 0 bases from V and 0 bases from J; bases unmatched to any gene: 5. The CDR3 DNA sequence: TGCGCCAGCAGCTTGGACAGGGGAAATATGAACACTGAAGCTTTCTTT. It yields the protein CASSLDRGNMNTEAFF.

The sample holds many counts of this clonotype. The V and J genes are TRBV10-3 and TRBJ1-5, with a possible D match to TRBD1 (6 bases). Trimming removed 3 bases from V and 3 bases from J, with 12 bases in between. The CDR3 runs 15 residues. Germline CDR1 ENHRY, CDR2 SYGVKD. The CDR3 bases are TGTGCCATCAGTGACCCTGACAGGAACAATCAGCCCCAGCATTTT. Translating gives CAISDPDRNNQPQHF.

This clonotype was observed many times. J is TRBJ2-3 and V is TRBV7-8; 8 bases agree with TRBD2. The CDR3 length is 16 residues. After removal of 6 bases from V and 0 bases from J, the junction contained 8 bases not matched to a gene. CDR1 is SGHVS, CDR2 FQNEAQ, per germline. CDR3: CASSYLAGTSTDTQYF. CDR3 sequence (DNA): TGTGCCAGCAGTTACTTAGCGGGAACTAGCACAGATACGCAGTATTTT.

The chain recombines TRBV4-2 with TRBJ2-3, with D possibly matching TRBD2 (6 bases). Germline V lookup: CDR1 LGHNA, CDR2 YNFKEQ. V gave up 3 bases and J gave up 11 bases, with 21 bases separating them. The CDR3 is made up of 15 amino acids. The CDR3, as DNA: TGTGCCAGCAGCCAGGCCAACTCGGGACTCCCTTTGCAGTATTTT. This translates into CASSQANSGLPLQYF.

This clonotype showed up just a few times. V usage is TRBV29-1 and J usage is TRBJ2-7; a weak D match, TRBD2 (6 bases). Germline CDR1 and CDR2: SQVTM and ANQGSEA. This CDR3 region has 10 residues. The CDR3 DNA reads TGCAGAGGGGAGAGCGGGGAGCAGTACGTC. It is translated as CRGESGEQYV.

This clonotype has more than one count but fewer than ten. The chain employs TRBV5-4 and TRBJ2-3, with 10 bases aligning to TRBD1. Germline CDR1 reads SGHNT; CDR2 reads YYREEE (reference sequence). The CDR3 spans 17 residues. V shed 4 bases and J 4 bases; nucleotides not matched to a gene: 12. In DNA form, the CDR3 reads TGTGCCAGCAGCCGACAGGGGGCGATCCGGGCCGCAGATACGCAGTATTTT. Its protein is CASSRQGAIRAADTQYF.

This clonotype has only a few counts. The V call is TRBV4-3, the J call TRBJ2-2; a possible D gene is TRBD2 (5 bases). Germline-derived CDR1 and CDR2 are LGHNA and YSLEER. The CDR3 loop spans 16 amino acids. Trimming took off 0 bases at V and 4 bases at J, with 12 bases between the two ends. The CDR3 sequence: CASSQEARGRTGELFF. In DNA form, the CDR3 reads TGCGCCAGCAGCCAAGAGGCCCGGGGTCGCACCGGGGAGCTGTTTTTT.

This clonotype was counted a few times. The chain recombines TRBV7-9 with TRBJ2-2; D is perhaps TRBD1 (5 bases). V was clipped by 3 bases and J by 5 bases, with 10 bases between them. This CDR3 is built from 14 residues. Germline V gives CDR1 SEHNR, CDR2 FQNEAQ (reference sequence). The CDR3 DNA reads TGTGCCAGCAGCTTGCACAGGATGACCGGGGAGCTGTTTTTT. It is translated as CASSLHRMTGELFF.

This clonotype was counted ten times or more. The CDR3 is CASSFRDGELFF. CDR3 nucleotide sequence: TGTGCCAGCAGCTTCAGGGACGGGGAGCTGTTTTTT. The V gene is TRBV7-2, the J gene TRBJ2-2, with D possibly being TRBD1 (5 bases). V gave up 3 bases and J gave up 7 bases, with 6 bases separating them. The CDR3 runs 12 residues. Germline CDR1 SGHTA, CDR2 FQGNSA.

V usage is TRBV6-1 and J usage is TRBJ2-5; unclear D gene. Per germline, CDR1 MNHNS and CDR2 SASEGT. The CDR3 contains 14 residues. The germline V and J ends were trimmed by 10 bases and 2 bases, with 17 bases remaining between them. The CDR3, as DNA: TGTGCCACCCTGACTCTCCCGGGTCAAGAGACCCAGTACTTC. Protein product: CATLTLPGQETQYF.

In its sample, this clonotype was seen a few times. V gene TRBV10-3 combines with J gene TRBJ2-3; D gene unclear. This CDR3 is 13 amino acids long. V lost 3 bases to trimming and J lost 6 bases, with 10 bases between them. From germline, CDR1 is ENHRY and CDR2 SYGVKD. This CDR3 is CAISEIPEDTQYF. DNA of the CDR3: TGTGCCATCAGTGAAATTCCCGAGGATACGCAGTATTTT.

The chain employs TRBV5-1 and TRBJ2-7; D perhaps matches TRBD2 (6 bases). Germline V gene data show CDR1 as SGHRS and CDR2 as YFSETQ. V gave up 1 base and J gave up 6 bases, with 14 bases separating them. The CDR3 loop spans 14 amino acids. The CDR3 sequence is CASSLPGWRGEQYF. The CDR3 DNA sequence: TGCGCCAGCAGCTTGCCAGGGTGGCGGGGCGAGCAGTACTTC.

This clonotype was detected a few times. The chain carries TRBV5-5 and TRBJ2-2; TRBD2 agrees at 10 bases. Germline CDR1 SGHKS, CDR2 YYEKEE (reference sequence). Trimming took 4 bases from V and 5 from J; bases not matched to a gene: 8. CDR3 length: 16 amino acids. The CDR3 loop is CASSPGTSVPTGELFF. CDR3 nucleotides: TGTGCCAGCAGCCCGGGGACTAGCGTACCGACCGGGGAGCTGTTTTTT.

This clonotype has more than one count but fewer than ten. The chain uses TRBV28 and TRBJ1-5; D might be TRBD1 (5 bases). CDR3 length: 16 amino acids. CDR1 and CDR2 from the germline V gene are MDHEN and SYDVKM. V gave up 6 bases and J gave up 3 bases, with 18 bases separating them. CDR3 region: CASSTPGRGPNQPQHF. Here the CDR3 DNA reads TGTGCCAGCAGCACCCCGGGTAGGGGCCCCAATCAGCCCCAGCATTTT.

This clonotype has ten or more counts. The chain uses TRBV2 and TRBJ2-5; 7 bases are a match to TRBD2. Trimming cost V 7 bases and J 6 bases; bases outside gene matches: 11. The V gene's germline CDR1 is SNHLY and CDR2 FYNNEI. This CDR3 has 14 amino acids. CDR3 DNA: TGTGCCAGCACCTTTTGGGGGGGACCTCAGACCCAGTACTTC. As protein: CASTFWGGPQTQYF.

This clonotype appeared many times. V is TRBV4-3 and J is TRBJ2-3, with D unclear. Trimming left V 4 bases short and J 3 bases short, with 8 bases between. This CDR3 contains 13 residues. Germline V gene sequence: CDR1 LGHNA, CDR2 YSLEER. The CDR3 reads CASSPMGTDTQYF. The CDR3, as DNA: TGCGCCAGCAGCCCCATGGGGACAGATACGCAGTATTTT.

This clonotype turned up a few times. This sequence joins TRBV25-1 and TRBJ1-1, with 7 bases fitting TRBD1. V shed 5 bases and J 0 bases; nucleotides not matched to a gene: 6. Per the germline V gene, CDR1 is MGHDK and CDR2 is SYGVNS. This CDR3 is built from 15 residues. The CDR3 DNA sequence: TGTGCCAGCAGTAACCCGACAGGGATGAACACTGAAGCTTTCTTT. Its protein product is CASSNPTGMNTEAFF.

This clonotype has ten or more counts. This chain links TRBV12-3 or TRBV12-4 with TRBJ2-2, with 9 bases fitting TRBD2. This CDR3 region has 16 residues. Trimming took 3 bases from V and 5 from J; bases not matched to a gene: 7. The CDR3 DNA follows: TGTGCCAGCAGTTTGGGCGGGGGGGCTGTAACCGGGGAGCTGTTTTTT. Translated: CASSLGGGAVTGELFF.

This clonotype occurred a few times. The rearrangement joins TRBV15 to TRBJ2-5; 12 bases are shared with TRBD1. Trimming cost V 1 base and J 4 bases; bases outside gene matches: 4. This CDR3 region has 16 residues. Germline CDR1 is LNHNV and CDR2 is YYDKDF (reference sequence). The CDR3 DNA is TGTGCCACCAGCAGAGCCGGGACAGGGGGCCTAGAGACCCAGTACTTC. This gives the protein CATSRAGTGGLETQYF.